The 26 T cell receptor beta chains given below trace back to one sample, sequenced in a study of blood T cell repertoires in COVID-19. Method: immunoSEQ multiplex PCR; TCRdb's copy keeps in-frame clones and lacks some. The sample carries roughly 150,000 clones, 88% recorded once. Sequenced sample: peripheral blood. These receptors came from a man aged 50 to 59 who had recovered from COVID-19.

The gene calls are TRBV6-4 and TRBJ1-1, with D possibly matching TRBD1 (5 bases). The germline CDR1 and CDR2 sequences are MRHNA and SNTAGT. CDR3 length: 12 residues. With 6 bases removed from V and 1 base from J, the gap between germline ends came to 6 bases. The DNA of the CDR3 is TGTGCCAGCAGGGGGGGGAACACTGAAGCTTTCTTT. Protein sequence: CASRGGNTEAFF.

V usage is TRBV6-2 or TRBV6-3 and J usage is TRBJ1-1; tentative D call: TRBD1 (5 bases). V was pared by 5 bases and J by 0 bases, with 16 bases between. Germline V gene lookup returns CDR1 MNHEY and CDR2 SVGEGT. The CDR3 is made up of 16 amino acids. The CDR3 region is CASSLGPGSMNTEAFF. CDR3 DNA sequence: TGTGCCAGCAGTCTGGGGCCAGGGTCCATGAACACTGAAGCTTTCTTT.

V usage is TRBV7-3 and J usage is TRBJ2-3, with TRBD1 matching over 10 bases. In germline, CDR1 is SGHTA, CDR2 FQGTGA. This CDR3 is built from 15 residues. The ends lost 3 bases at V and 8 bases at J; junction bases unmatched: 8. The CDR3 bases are TGTGCCAGCAGCTTCAGACAGGGGGCGCAGGGTACGCAGTATTTT. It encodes CASSFRQGAQGTQYF.

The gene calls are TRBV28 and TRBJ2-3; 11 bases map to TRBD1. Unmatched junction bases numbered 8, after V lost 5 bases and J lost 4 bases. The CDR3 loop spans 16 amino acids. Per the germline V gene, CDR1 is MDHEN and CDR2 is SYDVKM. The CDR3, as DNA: TGTGCCAGCAGTCTAATGAGGACAGGGGGCGCAGATACGCAGTATTTT. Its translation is CASSLMRTGGADTQYF.

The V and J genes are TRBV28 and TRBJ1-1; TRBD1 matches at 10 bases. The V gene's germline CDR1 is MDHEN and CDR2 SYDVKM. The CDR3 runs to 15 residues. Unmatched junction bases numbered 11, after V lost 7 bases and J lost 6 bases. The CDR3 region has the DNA TGTGCCAGCACCTTCTCGGGACAGGGGTCATCTGAAGCTTTCTTT. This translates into CASTFSGQGSSEAFF.

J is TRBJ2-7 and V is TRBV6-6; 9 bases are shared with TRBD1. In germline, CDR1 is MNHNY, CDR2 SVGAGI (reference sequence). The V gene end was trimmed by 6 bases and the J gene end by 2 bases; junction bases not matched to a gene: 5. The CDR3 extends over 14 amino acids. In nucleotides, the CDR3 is TGTGCCAGCAGGGAGGACAGGGGTACCTACGAGCAGTACTTC. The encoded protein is CASREDRGTYEQYF.

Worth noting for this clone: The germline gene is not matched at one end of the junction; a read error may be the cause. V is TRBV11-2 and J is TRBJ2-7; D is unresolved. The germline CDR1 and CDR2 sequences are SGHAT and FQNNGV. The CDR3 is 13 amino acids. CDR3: CAGRESVSYEQYF. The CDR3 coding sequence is TGTGCCGGCAGAGAGTCGGTCTCCTACGAGCAGTACTTC.

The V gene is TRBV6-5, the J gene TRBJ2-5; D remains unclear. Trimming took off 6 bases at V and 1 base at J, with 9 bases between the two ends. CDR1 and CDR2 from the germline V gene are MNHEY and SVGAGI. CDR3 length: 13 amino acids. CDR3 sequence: CASRRNTQETQYF. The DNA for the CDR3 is TGTGCCAGCAGGAGAAATACCCAAGAGACCCAGTACTTC.

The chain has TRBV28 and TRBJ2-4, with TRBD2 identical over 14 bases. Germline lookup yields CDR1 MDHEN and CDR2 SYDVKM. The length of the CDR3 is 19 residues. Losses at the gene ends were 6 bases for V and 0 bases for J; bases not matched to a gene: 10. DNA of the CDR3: TGTGCCAGCAGCCGTAGGGGACTAGCGGGGGCCCTAGCCAAAAACATTCAGTACTTC. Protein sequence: CASSRRGLAGALAKNIQYF.

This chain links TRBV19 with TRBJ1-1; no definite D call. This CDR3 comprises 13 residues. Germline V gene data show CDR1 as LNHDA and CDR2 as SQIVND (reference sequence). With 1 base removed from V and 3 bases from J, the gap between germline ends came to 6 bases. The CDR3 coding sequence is TGTGCCAGTAGTATAGCCACATACACTGAAGCTTTCTTT. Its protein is CASSIATYTEAFF.

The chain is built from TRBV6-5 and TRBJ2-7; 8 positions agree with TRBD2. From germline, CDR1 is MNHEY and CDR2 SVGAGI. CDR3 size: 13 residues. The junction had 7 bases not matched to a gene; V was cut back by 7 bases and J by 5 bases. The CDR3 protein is CASTQPGRDEQYF. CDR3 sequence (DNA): TGTGCCAGCACCCAACCCGGGAGGGACGAGCAGTACTTC.

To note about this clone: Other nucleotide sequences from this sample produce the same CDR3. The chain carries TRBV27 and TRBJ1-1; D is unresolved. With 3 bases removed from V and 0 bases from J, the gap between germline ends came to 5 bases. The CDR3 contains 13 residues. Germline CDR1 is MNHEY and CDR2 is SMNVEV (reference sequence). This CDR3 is CASSFLLNTEAFF. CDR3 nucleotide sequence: TGTGCCAGCAGTTTCCTCTTGAACACTGAAGCTTTCTTT.

In nucleotides, the CDR3 is TGCGCCAGCAGTGCATGGCAGGGGCTGGGAACTGAAGCTTTCTTT. As protein: CASSAWQGLGTEAFF. The V call is TRBV10-2, the J call TRBJ1-1; D may be TRBD1 (6 bases). The CDR3 has 15 amino acids. V lost 4 bases and J lost 5, with 17 bases in between. CDR1 is WSHSY and CDR2 is SAAADI in the germline V gene.

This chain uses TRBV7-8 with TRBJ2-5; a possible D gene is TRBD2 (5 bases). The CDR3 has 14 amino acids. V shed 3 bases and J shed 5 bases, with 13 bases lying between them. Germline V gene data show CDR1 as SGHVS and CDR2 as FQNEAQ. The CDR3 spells CASSFREGWETQYF. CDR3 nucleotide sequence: TGTGCCAGCAGCTTCCGGGAAGGGTGGGAGACCCAGTACTTC.

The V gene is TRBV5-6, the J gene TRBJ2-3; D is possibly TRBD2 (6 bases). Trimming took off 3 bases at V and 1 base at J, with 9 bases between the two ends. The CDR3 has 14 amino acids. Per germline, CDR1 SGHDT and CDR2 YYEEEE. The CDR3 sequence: CASSWRGGTDTQYF. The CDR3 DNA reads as TGTGCCAGCAGCTGGCGGGGAGGCACAGATACGCAGTATTTT. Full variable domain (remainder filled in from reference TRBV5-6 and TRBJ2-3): DAGVTQSPTHLIKTRGQQVTLRCSPKSGHDTVSWYQQALGQGPQFIFQYYEEEERQRGNFPDRFSGHQFPNYSSELNVNALLLGDSALYLCASSWRGGTDTQYFGPGTRLTVL.

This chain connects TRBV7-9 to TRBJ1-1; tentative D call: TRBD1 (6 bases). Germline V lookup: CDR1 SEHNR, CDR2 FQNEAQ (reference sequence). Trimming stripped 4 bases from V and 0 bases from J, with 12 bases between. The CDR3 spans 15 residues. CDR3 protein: CASSSDSTLNTEAFF. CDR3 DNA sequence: TGTGCCAGCAGCTCGGACAGTACTTTGAACACTGAAGCTTTCTTT.

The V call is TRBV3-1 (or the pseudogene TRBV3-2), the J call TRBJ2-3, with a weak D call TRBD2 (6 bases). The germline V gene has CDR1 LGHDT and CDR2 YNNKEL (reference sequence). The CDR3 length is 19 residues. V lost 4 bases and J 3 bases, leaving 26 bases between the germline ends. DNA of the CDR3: TGTGCCAGCAGCCGCAGCTGGACTAACGGGTTCCTGTTAACAGATACGCAGTATTTT. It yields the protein CASSRSWTNGFLLTDTQYF.

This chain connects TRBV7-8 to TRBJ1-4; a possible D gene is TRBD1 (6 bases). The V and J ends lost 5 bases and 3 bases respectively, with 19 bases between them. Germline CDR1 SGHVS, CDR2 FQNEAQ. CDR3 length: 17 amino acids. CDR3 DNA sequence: TGTGCCAGCAGCCTCCTTACCCGGACAGCCCCTAATGAAAAACTGTTTTTT. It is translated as CASSLLTRTAPNEKLFF.

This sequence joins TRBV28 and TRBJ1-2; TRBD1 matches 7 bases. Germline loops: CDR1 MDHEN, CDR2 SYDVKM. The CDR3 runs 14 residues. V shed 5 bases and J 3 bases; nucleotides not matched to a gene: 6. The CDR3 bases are TGTGCCAGCAGTCCTGGGGGACAGTACTATGGCTACACCTTC. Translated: CASSPGGQYYGYTF.

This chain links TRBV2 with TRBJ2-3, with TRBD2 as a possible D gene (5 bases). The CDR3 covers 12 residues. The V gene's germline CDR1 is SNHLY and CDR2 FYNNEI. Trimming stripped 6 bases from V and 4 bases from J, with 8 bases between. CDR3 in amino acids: CASRAGSDTQYF. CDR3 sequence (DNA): TGTGCCAGCAGGGCGGGCTCAGATACGCAGTATTTT.

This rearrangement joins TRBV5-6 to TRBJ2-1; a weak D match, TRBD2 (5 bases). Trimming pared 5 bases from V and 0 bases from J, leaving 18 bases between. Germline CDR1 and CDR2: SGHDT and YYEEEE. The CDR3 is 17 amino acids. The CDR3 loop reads CASSRRQAWSSYNEQFF. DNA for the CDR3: TGTGCCAGCAGTCGGAGGCAGGCTTGGAGCTCCTACAATGAGCAGTTCTTC. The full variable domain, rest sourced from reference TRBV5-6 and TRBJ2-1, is DAGVTQSPTHLIKTRGQQVTLRCSPKSGHDTVSWYQQALGQGPQFIFQYYEEEERQRGNFPDRFSGHQFPNYSSELNVNALLLGDSALYLCASSRRQAWSSYNEQFFGPGTRLTVL.

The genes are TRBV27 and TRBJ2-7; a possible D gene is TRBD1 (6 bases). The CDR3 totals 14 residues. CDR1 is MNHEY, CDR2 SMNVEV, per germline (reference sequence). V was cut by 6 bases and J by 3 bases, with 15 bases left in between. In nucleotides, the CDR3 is TGTGCCAGCAGCTTGGCCGGGACAAACTACGAGCAGTACTTC. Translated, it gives CASSLAGTNYEQYF.

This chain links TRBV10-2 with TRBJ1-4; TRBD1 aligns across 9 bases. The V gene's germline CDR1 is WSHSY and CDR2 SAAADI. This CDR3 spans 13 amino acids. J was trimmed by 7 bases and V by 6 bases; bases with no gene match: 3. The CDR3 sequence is CASRDRGVEKLFF. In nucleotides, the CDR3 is TGCGCCAGCAGGGACAGGGGAGTTGAAAAACTGTTTTTT.

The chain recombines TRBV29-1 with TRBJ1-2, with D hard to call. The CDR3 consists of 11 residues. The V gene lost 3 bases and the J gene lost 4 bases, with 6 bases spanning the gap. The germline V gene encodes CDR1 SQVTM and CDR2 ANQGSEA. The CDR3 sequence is CSVDSAYGYTF. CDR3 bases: TGCAGCGTTGACAGCGCCTATGGCTACACCTTC.

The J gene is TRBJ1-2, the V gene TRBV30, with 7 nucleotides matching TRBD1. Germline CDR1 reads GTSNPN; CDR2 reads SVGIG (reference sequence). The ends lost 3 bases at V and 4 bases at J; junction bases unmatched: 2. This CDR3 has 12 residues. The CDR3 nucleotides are TGTGCCTGGAGGGGGACAGCCTATGGCTACACCTTC. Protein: CAWRGTAYGYTF. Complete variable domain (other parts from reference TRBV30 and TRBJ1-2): SQTIHQWPATLVQPVGSPLSLECTVEGTSNPNLYWYRQAAGRGLQLLFYSVGIGQISSEVPQNLSASRPQDRQFILSSKKLLLSDSGFYLCAWRGTAYGYTFGSGTRLTVV.

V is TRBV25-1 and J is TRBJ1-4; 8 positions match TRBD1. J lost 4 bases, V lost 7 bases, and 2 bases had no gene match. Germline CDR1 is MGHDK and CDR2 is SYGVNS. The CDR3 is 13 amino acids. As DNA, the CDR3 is TGTGCCAGCAAGGGACAGGATAATGAAAAACTGTTTTTT. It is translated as CASKGQDNEKLFF.